The 13 T cell receptor beta chains below come from one sample, sequenced in a study of T-cell memory formation after mild COVID-19. TCRdb re-analysed the 5' RACE reads in MiXCR, keeping a single row per CDR3 protein. The sample yields about 410,000 distinct CDR3 sequences, about a quarter seen once. The sequenced sample was PBMCs or a T cell subset sorted from them (not recorded which). The receptors here all came from an adult woman who had mild COVID-19 (a few samples of this study predate the infection). Cell type and time point are not known.

The rearrangement links TRBV12-3 or TRBV12-4 to TRBJ1-2; D ambiguous. The CDR3 extends over 13 amino acids. Trimming removed 3 bases from V and 3 bases from J, with 8 bases in between. CDR3 loop: CASSFGGDYGYTF. The CDR3 DNA is TGTGCCAGCAGTTTCGGCGGCGACTATGGCTACACCTTC.

This clonotype occurred many times. The chain employs TRBV7-9 and TRBJ2-3; D remains unclear. Trimming took 4 bases from V and 4 from J, leaving 3 bases between them. Germline loops: CDR1 SEHNR, CDR2 FQNEAQ (reference sequence). The CDR3 length is 11 residues. The CDR3 reads CASSSADTQYF. CDR3 DNA sequence: TGTGCCAGCAGCTCCGCAGATACGCAGTATTTT. The full variable domain, with the rest looked up from reference TRBV7-9 and TRBJ2-3, is DTGVSQNPRHKITKRGQNVTFRCDPISEHNRLYWYRQTLGQGPEFLTYFQNEAQLEKSRLLSDRFSAERPKGSFSTLEIQRTEQGDSAMYLCASSSADTQYFGPGTRLTVL.

V usage is TRBV11-2 and J usage is TRBJ2-3; the match to TRBD2 covers 7 bases. The ends lost 1 base at V and 2 bases at J; junction bases unmatched: 6. Per germline, CDR1 SGHAT and CDR2 FQNNGV. The CDR3 consists of 16 residues. In DNA form, the CDR3 reads TGTGCCAGCAGCTTAGGGCTAGCGGTGCACACAGATACGCAGTATTTT. This codes for CASSLGLAVHTDTQYF.

This clonotype came up a few times. The CDR3 DNA reads as TGTGCCAGCAGTCGCCAGGGTAGGGAGCAGTTCTTC. Its translation is CASSRQGREQFF. This chain links TRBV7-9 with TRBJ2-1; possibly TRBD1 for D (5 bases). Trimming pared 6 bases from V and 10 bases from J, leaving 13 bases between. Germline-derived CDR1 and CDR2 are SEHNR and FQNEAQ (reference sequence). CDR3 length: 12 residues.

This clonotype was recorded a few times. The V and J genes are TRBV12-3 or TRBV12-4 and TRBJ2-7; 7 nucleotides agree with TRBD2. The trim removed 5 bases at V and 6 bases at J, leaving 16 bases unmatched. The CDR3 is made up of 16 amino acids. The CDR3 sequence is CASSLVAGLQGAEQYF. The CDR3, as DNA: TGTGCCAGCAGTCTCGTAGCGGGCCTCCAAGGGGCCGAGCAGTACTTC.

This clonotype was seen ten or more times. This rearrangement joins TRBV5-1 to TRBJ1-1, with a possible D match to TRBD1 (5 bases). The CDR3 length is 16 residues. V was trimmed by 0 bases and J by 4 bases, leaving 16 bases between them. Germline CDR1 SGHRS, CDR2 YFSETQ. The CDR3 region has the DNA TGCGCCAGCAGCTTGGCTACGCAACAGGTATCCACTGAAGCTTTCTTT. Translation gives CASSLATQQVSTEAFF.

This clonotype was found a few times. As DNA, the CDR3 is TGTGCCAGCAGACGTGAGAGTGAGCAGTTCTTC. Residues: CASRRESEQFF. The chain carries TRBV12-3 or TRBV12-4 and TRBJ2-1; D not resolved. V lost 6 bases and J 9 bases, leaving 9 bases between the germline ends. The CDR3 spans 11 residues.

CDR3 nucleotides: TGTGCCATCAGTGAGTCGGATGAGCGCCCACAAGAGACCCAGTACTTC. Its protein product is CAISESDERPQETQYF. V gene TRBV10-3 combines with J gene TRBJ2-5; unclear D gene. Germline V CDR1 and CDR2: ENHRY, SYGVKD. The CDR3 runs 16 residues. V dropped 0 bases and J dropped 2 bases, with 13 bases sitting between them.

The V and J genes are TRBV5-6 and TRBJ2-7, with 7 bases identical to TRBD1. This CDR3 comprises 13 residues. V shed 7 bases, J shed 5 bases, and the junction held 9 bases outside the gene matches. Germline loops: CDR1 SGHDT, CDR2 YYEEEE. The DNA of the CDR3 is TGTGCCAGCCCGCCAACAGGGGAGAACGAGCAGTACTTC. It is translated as CASPPTGENEQYF.

The chain carries TRBV12-3 or TRBV12-4 and TRBJ2-5; TRBD1 aligns across 10 bases. CDR3 size: 15 residues. V shed 3 bases, J shed 4 bases, and the junction held 5 bases outside the gene matches. CDR3 DNA: TGTGCCAGCAGTTTTGACAGGGGGCGCGGAGAGACCCAGTACTTC. This encodes CASSFDRGRGETQYF.

V and J are TRBV19 and TRBJ1-2, with D possibly TRBD1 on 5 matching bases. Germline CDR1 is LNHDA and CDR2 is SQIVND (reference sequence). The CDR3 runs to 17 residues. V was pared by 3 bases and J by 3 bases, with 20 bases between. DNA for the CDR3: TGTGCCAGTAGTATGCTGGGGACGGGAGGGCTCGACTATGGCTACACCTTC. It encodes CASSMLGTGGLDYGYTF.

The chain links TRBV5-1 to TRBJ2-1; 9 nucleotides line up with TRBD1. Germline V lookup: CDR1 SGHRS, CDR2 YFSETQ. With V trimmed by 4 bases and J by 6 bases, 14 bases remained unmatched. The CDR3 has 17 residues. The CDR3 DNA reads TGCGCCAGCAGCGTTGGATATTCGGGACAGGGACCCAATGAGCAGTTCTTC. It encodes CASSVGYSGQGPNEQFF. Complete variable domain (other parts from reference TRBV5-1 and TRBJ2-1): KAGVTQTPRYLIKTRGQQVTLSCSPISGHRSVSWYQQTPGQGLQFLFEYFSETQRNKGNFPGRFSGRQFSNSRSEMNVSTLELGDSALYLCASSVGYSGQGPNEQFFGPGTRLTVL.

The rearrangement links TRBV2 to TRBJ2-4; TRBD1 is a possible D gene (6 bases). Trimming left V 8 bases short and J 8 bases short, with 16 bases between. In germline, CDR1 is SNHLY, CDR2 FYNNEI. The CDR3 extends over 13 amino acids. CDR3 bases: TGTGCCAGCCGGGACATCAGGCGGGACATTCAGTACTTC. Translation: CASRDIRRDIQYF.